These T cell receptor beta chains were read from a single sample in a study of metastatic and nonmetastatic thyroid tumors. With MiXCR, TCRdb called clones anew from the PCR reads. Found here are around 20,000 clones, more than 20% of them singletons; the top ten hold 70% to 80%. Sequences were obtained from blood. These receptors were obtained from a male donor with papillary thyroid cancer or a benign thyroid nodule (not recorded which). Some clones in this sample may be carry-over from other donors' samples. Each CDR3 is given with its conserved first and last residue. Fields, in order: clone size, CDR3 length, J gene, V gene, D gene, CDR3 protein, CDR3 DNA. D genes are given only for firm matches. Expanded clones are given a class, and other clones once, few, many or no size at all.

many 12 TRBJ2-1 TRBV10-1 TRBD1 CASSESRGRKFF TGCGCCAGCAGTGAGTCAAGGGGGCGGAAGTTCTTC
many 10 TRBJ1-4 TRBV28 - CASSSEKLFF TGTGCCAGCAGCTCCGAAAAACTGTTTTTT
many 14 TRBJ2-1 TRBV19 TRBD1 CASMRGDRVGEQFF TGTGCCAGTATGAGGGGGGACAGGGTGGGTGAGCAGTTCTTC
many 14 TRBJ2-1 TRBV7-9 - CASSFWGSYNEQFF TGTGCCAGCAGCTTTTGGGGCTCCTACAATGAGCAGTTCTTC
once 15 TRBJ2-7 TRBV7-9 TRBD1 CASSPRTGGPYEQYF TGTGCCAGCAGCCCAAGGACAGGGGGCCCTTACGAGCAGTACTTC
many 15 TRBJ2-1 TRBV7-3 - CASSFEAGPANEQFF TGTGCCAGCAGCTTTGAGGCCGGCCCCGCTAATGAGCAGTTCTTC
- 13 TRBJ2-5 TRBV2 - CASTRSAEGAQYF TGTGCCAGCACTCGATCTGCGGAAGGGGCCCAGTACTTC
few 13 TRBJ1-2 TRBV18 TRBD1 CASSPTGLGGYTF TGTGCCAGCTCACCGACAGGGTTGGGTGGCTACACCTTC
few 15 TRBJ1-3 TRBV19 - CASTLDFGAGNTIYF TGTGCCAGTACCCTGGACTTCGGGGCTGGAAACACCATATATTTT
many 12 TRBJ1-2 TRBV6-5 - CASSYSGYGYTF TGTGCCAGCAGTTACTCAGGCTATGGCTACACCTTC
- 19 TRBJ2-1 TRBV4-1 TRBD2 CASSQPGLAGGLLNNEQFF TGCGCCAGCAGCCAACCGGGACTAGCGGGAGGGCTGTTAAACAATGAGCAGTTCTTC
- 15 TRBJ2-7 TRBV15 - CATSPPNFPPDEQYF TGTGCCACCAGCCCCCCAAACTTTCCCCCCGACGAGCAGTACTTC
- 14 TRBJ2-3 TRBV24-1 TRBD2 CASRLGGNTDTQYF TGTGCCAGCAGACTCGGGGGGAACACAGATACGCAGTATTTT
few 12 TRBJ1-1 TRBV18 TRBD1 CASSQSGQSAFF TGTGCCAGCTCACAATCGGGACAGTCGGCTTTCTTT
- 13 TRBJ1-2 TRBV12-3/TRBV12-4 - CASRSGGSYGYTF TGTGCCAGCAGGTCTGGTGGAAGCTATGGCTACACCTTC
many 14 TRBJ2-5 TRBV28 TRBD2 CASSLLAGQETQYF TGTGCCAGCAGTTTACTAGCGGGACAAGAGACCCAGTACTTC
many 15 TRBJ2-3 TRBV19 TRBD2 CASSMGLAITDTQYF TGTGCCAGTAGTATGGGACTAGCGATAACAGATACGCAGTATTTT
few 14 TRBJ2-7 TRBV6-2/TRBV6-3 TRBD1 CASRTGQVTYEQYF TGTGCCAGCAGAACCGGACAGGTAACCTACGAGCAGTACTTC
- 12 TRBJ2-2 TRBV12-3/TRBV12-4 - CASSLESGSLFF TGTGCCAGCAGTTTAGAGTCAGGGTCGCTGTTTTTT
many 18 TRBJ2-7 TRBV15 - CATSRQFSLAGAGFEQYF TGTGCCACCAGCAGACAATTTTCATTGGCAGGGGCGGGTTTCGAGCAGTACTTC
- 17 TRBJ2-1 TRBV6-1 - CASSDQPVAGTYNEQFF TGTGCCAGCAGTGACCAGCCCGTGGCAGGAACCTACAATGAGCAGTTCTTC
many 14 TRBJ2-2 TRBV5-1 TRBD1 CASSLETGVGELFF TGCGCCAGCAGCTTGGAGACAGGGGTCGGGGAGCTGTTTTTT
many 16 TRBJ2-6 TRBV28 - CASSTGENSGANVLTF TGTGCCAGCAGCACTGGGGAAAACTCTGGGGCCAACGTCCTGACTTTC
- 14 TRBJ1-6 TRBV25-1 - CASSVGGRNSPLHF TGTGCCAGCAGTGTTGGGGGCAGAAATTCACCCCTCCACTTT
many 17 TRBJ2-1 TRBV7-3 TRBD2 CASSLTGLAGGGNEQFF TGTGCCAGCAGCTTAACCGGGCTAGCGGGAGGCGGGAATGAGCAGTTCTTC
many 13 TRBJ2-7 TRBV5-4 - CASSFGNSYEQYF TGTGCCAGCAGCTTCGGGAACTCCTACGAGCAGTACTTC
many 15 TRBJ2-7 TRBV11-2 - CASSLIPDSSYEQYF TGTGCCAGCAGCTTGATCCCAGACAGCTCCTACGAGCAGTACTTC
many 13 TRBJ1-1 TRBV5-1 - CASSFDGGTEAFF TGCGCCAGCAGCTTTGATGGGGGGACTGAAGCTTTCTTT
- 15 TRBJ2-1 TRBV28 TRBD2 CASSLTSVTYNEQFF TGTGCCAGCAGTCTGACTAGCGTAACCTACAATGAGCAGTTCTTC
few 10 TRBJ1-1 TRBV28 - CASLRIQAFF TGTGCCAGCTTGAGAATTCAAGCTTTCTTT
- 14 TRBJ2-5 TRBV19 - CASSQGENGETQYF TGTGCCAGTAGTCAAGGGGAAAACGGGGAGACCCAGTACTTC
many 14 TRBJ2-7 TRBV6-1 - CASDWLGNSYEQYF TGTGCCAGTGACTGGTTGGGAAATTCCTACGAGCAGTACTTC
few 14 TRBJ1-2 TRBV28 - CASSSGHWVDGYTF TGTGCCAGCAGTTCTGGACATTGGGTGGATGGCTACACCTTC
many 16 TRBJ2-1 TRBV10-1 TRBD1 CASSEGSGQGKNEQFF TGCGCCAGCAGTGAGGGGTCGGGACAGGGAAAAAATGAGCAGTTCTTC
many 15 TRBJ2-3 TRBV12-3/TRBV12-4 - CASSPSLGSSDTQYF TGTGCCAGCAGTCCGAGCCTCGGGAGTTCAGATACGCAGTATTTT
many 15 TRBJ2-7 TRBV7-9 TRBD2 CASSKGTGGPYEQYF TGTGCCAGCAGCAAAGGCACGGGAGGCCCCTACGAGCAGTACTTC
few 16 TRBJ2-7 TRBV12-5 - CASGLTQTGTSYEQYF TGTGCTAGTGGTTTGACCCAGACCGGGACCTCTTACGAGCAGTACTTC
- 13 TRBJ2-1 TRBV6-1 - CASSPTKRGEQFF TGTGCCAGCAGTCCCACAAAGAGGGGTGAGCAGTTCTTC
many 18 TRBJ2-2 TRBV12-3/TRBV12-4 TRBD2 CASSFGTSRGRDTGELFF TGTGCCAGCAGTTTTGGGACTAGCAGAGGCCGGGACACCGGGGAGCTGTTTTTT
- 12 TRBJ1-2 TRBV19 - CASSIYREGYTF TGTGCCAGTAGTATCTACAGGGAAGGCTACACCTTC
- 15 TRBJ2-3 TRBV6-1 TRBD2 CASSVTSGSSDTQYF TGTGCCAGCAGTGTTACTAGCGGGAGTTCAGATACGCAGTATTTT
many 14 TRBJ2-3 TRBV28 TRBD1 CASSLTGGTDTQYF TGTGCCAGCAGTTTGACAGGGGGGACAGATACGCAGTATTTT
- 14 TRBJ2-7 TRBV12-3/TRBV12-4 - CASSPGGFNYEQYF TGTGCCAGCAGCCCTGGGGGTTTTAACTACGAGCAGTACTTC
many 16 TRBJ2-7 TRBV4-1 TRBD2 CASSQETSGNRYEQYF TGCGCCAGCAGCCAAGAGACTAGCGGGAACAGGTACGAGCAGTACTTC
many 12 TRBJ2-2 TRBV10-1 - CASRDFTGELFF TGCGCCAGCAGGGACTTCACCGGGGAGCTGTTTTTT
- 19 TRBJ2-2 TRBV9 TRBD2 CARSVARLAGGTKTGELFF TGTGCCAGAAGCGTAGCTCGACTAGCGGGAGGAACGAAGACCGGGGAGCTGTTTTTT
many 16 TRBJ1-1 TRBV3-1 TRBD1 CASSQGDRGGFTEAFF TGTGCCAGCAGCCAAGGTGACAGGGGCGGGTTCACTGAAGCTTTCTTT
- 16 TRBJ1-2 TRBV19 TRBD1 CASSADREALLYGYTF TGTGCCAGTAGTGCGGACAGGGAGGCCCTCCTATATGGCTACACCTTC